This T cell receptor (beta chain) was sequenced for a study of blood T cell repertoires in COVID-19. Whole-study context: Acute-phase and convalescent COVID-19 samples originated in the United States, Italy and Spain.

The repertoire was sequenced with immunoSEQ multiplex PCR; TCRdb's copy has only in-frame clones and lacks some. Among about 190,000 clones listed, over 70% were seen once. V dropped 4 bases and J dropped 3; count of bases not matched to a gene: 8. There are 16 residues in the CDR3. Germline V gene data show CDR1 as LGHNA and CDR2 as YNFKEQ. The sequence came from a man aged 55 to 70 with acute or convalescent COVID-19. This chain connects TRBV4-2 to TRBJ2-2; TRBD1 matches at 7 bases. The specimen sequenced was peripheral blood. The CDR3 region has the DNA TGTGCCAGCAGCCGCCCAGGGGGAAAGGACACCGGGGAGCTGTTTTTT. As protein: CASSRPGGKDTGELFF.